The present T cell receptor beta chain was sequenced within a study of T cells in Graves' hyperthyroidism and ophthalmopathy. Concerning this clonotype: What it recognizes is unknown.

These patients, aged 18 to 65, had recently diagnosed hyperthyroidism lasting under 2 months. RNA transcripts yielded amplified TCR beta CDR3 regions. HTBI primers were employed in a first-round RT-PCR of the TCR CDR3. TCRdb reprocessed the multiplex PCR reads with MiXCR, giving one entry per CDR3 protein. Of approximately 210,000 distinct CDR3 sequences listed, roughly 18% are singletons. With 6 bases clipped from V and 6 bases from J, the junction kept 11 bases outside the gene matches. The CDR3 contains 14 residues. Germline CDR1 DFQATT, CDR2 SNEGSKA (reference sequence). Study outcomes and limitations: A 13 V-J signature model discriminated ophthalmopathy versus stable hyperthyroidism.

The sample was blood. The chain is built from TRBV20-1 and TRBJ2-7; 10 nucleotides agree with TRBD2. The receptor was derived from a man aged 50 to 59 with Graves' hyperthyroidism. CDR3 amino acids: CSAVPSGSSGEQYF. As DNA, the CDR3 is TGCAGTGCCGTTCCTAGCGGGAGCTCCGGCGAGCAGTACTTC.